The T cell receptor (beta chain) described here comes from a study of blood T cell repertoires in COVID-19. Study details: Samples came from the United States, Italy and Spain, spanning acute and convalescent COVID-19.

In the source study's methods: The authors estimated nucleated cell counts from reference gene primer amplification. Assay: immunoSEQ multiplex PCR; the TCRdb copy retains only in-frame clones and omits some. Clonal size and the V and J genes are those of that table, whereas D and trimming came from the DNA. The sample yields approximately 170,000 clones, 65% to 80% seen once. The sample holds a few counts of this clone. Enrollees, about 18 to 100 years old, lived in 20 to 25 US areas. Cohort assignment relied on participant-reported clinical history. CDR1 is DFQATT and CDR2 is SNEGSKA in the germline V gene (reference sequence). The CDR3 is 11 residues long. The germline V and J ends were trimmed by 5 bases and 6 bases, with 10 bases remaining between them.

The source material was PBMCs or T cells enriched from blood (not recorded which). The clonotype originates from a woman in her 70s in a cohort exposed to, infected with or recovered from COVID-19 (not recorded which). The V and J genes are TRBV20-1 and TRBJ1-2; D ambiguous. CDR3 sequence: CSAYIVNGYTF. The CDR3 DNA reads TGCAGTGCTTACATCGTTAATGGCTACACCTTC.